The source of this T cell receptor (beta chain) is a study of blood T cell repertoires in COVID-19. Study details: The analysed material was cDNA or gDNA that came from T cells, B-cell-depleted T cells, or PBMCs.

The table came from immunoSEQ multiplex PCR; TCRdb's copy has only in-frame clones and leaves some out. This table has 150,000 or so clones, approximately 90% appearing once. With V trimmed by 6 bases and J by 8 bases, 9 bases remained unmatched. Germline CDR1 SNHLY, CDR2 FYNNEI. CDR3 size: 13 residues. The sample was PBMCs or T cells enriched from blood (not recorded which). The source of this sequence is a woman aged 40-49 years who had been exposed to COVID-19. J is TRBJ1-1 and V is TRBV2; TRBD1 agrees at 7 bases. CDR3 loop: CASRDGQATEAFF. In nucleotides, the CDR3 is TGTGCCAGCAGGGACGGACAGGCGACGGAAGCTTTCTTT.